This T cell receptor beta chain was identified in a study of blood T cell repertoires in COVID-19. Overall study: Donors in the United States, Italy and Spain gave samples during acute or convalescent COVID-19. Sources were T cells, B-cell-depleted T cells, or PBMCs; the material itself was cDNA or gDNA.

J gave up 12 bases and V 5 bases, and 7 bases lay outside the gene matches. This CDR3 is built from 14 residues. Germline V gene lookup returns CDR1 MNHNY and CDR2 SVGAGI (reference sequence). Per the original data handling: Amplification of reference gene primers was used by the study to estimate nucleated cell counts. Assay: immunoSEQ multiplex PCR; the TCRdb copy retains only in-frame clones and omits some. V and J calls and clone size are as listed in that table; D and trimming were resolved from the DNA. This sample yields about 210,000 clones, of which around 88% are seen a single time; more than 1.4% belongs to the top ten. This clone was found a few times.

Sequencing used peripheral blood. The sequence came from a man younger than 30 with active or convalescent COVID-19. The rearrangement uses TRBV6-6 and TRBJ2-4; 13 bases are a match to TRBD2. CDR3 residues: CASSPGLAGRYQYF. CDR3 sequence (DNA): TGTGCCAGCAGTCCGGGACTAGCGGGACGTTATCAGTACTTC.